This T cell receptor beta chain is from a study of T-cell memory formation after mild COVID-19 (TCRdb year 2021). Regarding the complete study: Most TCR sequence clusters were specific to one of the two donors. T-cell clones expanding and contracting after mild COVID-19 in a couple of donors were tracked by longitudinal TCRalpha and TCRbeta repertoire sequencing. Two young, previously healthy adult volunteers made up the cohort, one male and one female.

With regard to this clonotype: Its antigen target is currently unknown. Nothing much larger sits one base from this clone, and base qualities are not available.

Overall study outcomes, separate from this receptor: SARS-CoV-2 specificity was not confirmed for the second-wave clones peaking on day 37. The study included only two mild cases, and larger cohorts that include severe cases with pre-infection samples were judged to be necessary. Some responding clones were detected in pre-infection memory, suggesting pre-existing cross-reactive memory T cells joined the SARS-CoV-2 response. Contracting CD4+ clones appeared mostly in the CM and EM memory subsets, whereas CD8+ clones were enriched in EMRA. Clones that contracted from day 15 to 85 showed balanced CD4/CD8 phenotypes, whereas a second wave of clones that expanded from day 15 to 37 leaned towards CD4+.

The sequencer listed for this sample is Illumina NovaSeq 6000. TCRalpha and TCRbeta cDNA libraries were constructed by 5'RACE with constant-segment primers, with sample barcodes and unique molecular identifiers being introduced. RNA was extracted from every sample with Trizol reagent. Libraries were amplified in two PCR steps, with a second sample barcode and Illumina TruSeq adapters added in the second step. Libraries were sequenced on an Illumina NovaSeq with 2 x 150 bp paired-end reads. The study's own analysis went as follows. Demultiplexing of reads and collapsing into UMI-guided consensus sequences were performed with migec v1.2.7. Using mixcr v2.1.11, UMI consensuses were aligned to TRA and TRB V and J templates and then assembled into clonotypes. Expanded or contracted clonotypes were those called significant by both edgeR and NoisET, with noise models trained on biological replicates. For edgeR calls, a false discovery rate-adjusted p below 0.01 and a log2 fold-change threshold of 1 were applied. PCA with hierarchical clustering of max-normalized trajectories of the 1000 most abundant clonotypes was used as exploratory dynamics analysis. Each responding clone was given a CD4 or CD8 phenotype based on the CD4+ and CD8+ repertoires, which had been sequenced separately. TCRdb passed the public sequencing reads through fastp at Q25 and MiXCR, retaining productive beta sequences. Each entry merges the rows of one CDR3 protein and shows their most common DNA and genes. V and J calls and clone size were set by TCRdb, not the authors. The sample table lists roughly 450,000 distinct CDR3 sequences, 15% to 20% of them with a count of one. The top ten clonotypes cover around 12% of the sample.

PBMCs were isolated by Ficoll-Paque density gradient centrifugation. A distance of 14 bases separates the germline ends of V and J, which lose 5 bases and 7 bases respectively. The CDR3 runs 13 residues from the cysteine to the phenylalanine. Of all the DNA, just the CDR3 is kept, 39 bases in frame from base 1. The sequence links TRBV12-3 or TRBV12-4 to TRBJ2-5; the D region is possibly TRBD1 or TRBD2, each matching across 5 bases. This TCR came from an adult woman who had mild COVID-19 (a few samples of this study predate the infection). The sample titles of this study are shuffled in the database, so cell type and time point are left out; the donor was told from shared clones. Sequences were obtained from PBMCs or a T cell subset sorted from them (not recorded which). The DNA sequence is given as TGTGCCAGCAGTAGTGGGGGTGCGGGGACCCAGTACTTC. The translation is CASSSGGAGTQYF.